These 27 T cell receptor beta chains originate from one sample sequenced in a study of Ad26.COV2.S vaccination and SARS-CoV-2 variants. The treatment: 15 to 20 received Ad26.COV2.S at low or high dose, single or two shots; about 5 received placebo; per-sample allocation not given. Following the first vaccine or placebo injection, samples were taken on day 63. Libraries were prepared by immunoSEQ multiplex PCR; TCRdb keeps only in-frame clonotypes and omits some of them. The table lists under 400,000 clones, over 75% of them singletons. Sequencing was performed on peripheral blood, taken in a trial of Ad26.COV2.S vaccine versus placebo. Receptors were obtained from a person between 18 and 65 years old who received the Ad26.COV2.S COVID-19 vaccine or a placebo.

The chain is built from TRBV30 and TRBJ2-3; no reliable D call. This CDR3 has 12 residues. CDR1 is GTSNPN, CDR2 SVGIG, per germline (reference sequence). The ends were cut back, 2 bases at V and 5 bases at J, with 8 bases in the middle. The CDR3 reads CAWSSSGDTQYF. CDR3 in DNA: TGTGCCTGGAGTTCGAGTGGAGATACGCAGTATTTT.

The rearrangement uses TRBV5-1 and TRBJ2-7; D is ambiguous. The germline V gene has CDR1 SGHRS and CDR2 YFSETQ. The CDR3 length is 15 residues. Trimming took off 2 bases at V and 6 bases at J, with 18 bases between the two ends. In nucleotides, the CDR3 is TGCGCCAGCAGCTTAGCGCTCTTGGGGTCCGGCGAGCAGTACTTC. It codes for CASSLALLGSGEQYF.

The chain carries TRBV5-1 and TRBJ2-7; 11 bases are a match to TRBD2. The CDR3 has 15 amino acids. CDR1 and CDR2 from the germline V gene are SGHRS and YFSETQ. The ends lost 4 bases at V and 2 bases at J; junction bases unmatched: 5. CDR3 nucleotide sequence: TGCGCCAGCAGCGCCAGGACTAGCGGGCCCTACGAGCAGTACTTC. Protein sequence: CASSARTSGPYEQYF.

The DNA for the CDR3 is TGTGCCAGCAGCTCCGGGACAGCCGCATCCACAGATACGCAGTATTTT. It is translated as CASSSGTAASTDTQYF. The chain couples TRBV7-9 to TRBJ2-3; the match to TRBD1 covers 7 bases. This CDR3 has 16 amino acids. Germline V gene lookup returns CDR1 SEHNR and CDR2 FQNEAQ (reference sequence). J gave up 2 bases and V 4 bases, and 9 bases lay outside the gene matches.

This clone was recorded once. V and J are TRBV19 and TRBJ1-4; 8 bases map to TRBD1. The CDR3 is 19 amino acids. V trimming: 4 bases; J trimming: 0 bases; junction bases outside the gene matches: 13. The V gene's germline CDR1 is LNHDA and CDR2 SQIVND (reference sequence). The CDR3 region has the DNA TGTGCCAGTAGTACTGACTACAGGGGGTATACTGCAACTAATGAAAAACTGTTTTTT. It codes for CASSTDYRGYTATNEKLFF.

This chain joins TRBV7-3 and TRBJ2-3; 12 nucleotides match TRBD2. This CDR3 region has 18 residues. V shed 5 bases and J 2 bases; nucleotides not matched to a gene: 11. The V gene's germline CDR1 is SGHTA and CDR2 FQGTGA. CDR3 residues: CASSELAGGSAFTDTQYF. In DNA form, the CDR3 reads TGTGCCAGCAGCGAACTAGCGGGGGGATCCGCTTTCACAGATACGCAGTATTTT.

This clone was detected only once. J is TRBJ2-1 and V is TRBV12-3 or TRBV12-4; D uncertain. The length of the CDR3 is 11 residues. V lost 5 bases and J lost 8, with 7 bases in between. DNA of the CDR3: TGTGCCAGCAGTGAAAGGTATGAGCAGTTCTTC. Translated: CASSERYEQFF.

This chain joins TRBV4-2 and TRBJ2-7; D might be TRBD1 (5 bases). Germline V gene sequence: CDR1 LGHNA, CDR2 YNFKEQ. Trimming stripped 1 base from V and 7 bases from J, with 23 bases between. CDR3 length: 17 residues. The CDR3 DNA is TGTGCCAGCAGCCAAGCAAGTTACGCAGGGTTGCTGGGGGAGCAGTACTTC. It specifies CASSQASYAGLLGEQYF.

In regard to this clone: The identical CDR3 is also encoded by other nucleotide sequences in the sample. The CDR3 sequence is CASSLGGGMNTEAFF. The DNA for the CDR3 is TGTGCCAGCAGCTTAGGGGGGGGGATGAACACTGAAGCTTTCTTT. The chain carries TRBV7-2 and TRBJ1-1, with D possibly being TRBD1 (5 bases). The CDR3 spans 15 residues. Deletions cut 1 base from V and 0 bases from J, with 9 bases between. Germline lookup yields CDR1 SGHTA and CDR2 FQGNSA.

The chain employs TRBV5-6 and TRBJ1-5; D call uncertain. The V end lost 2 bases, the J end lost 7 bases, and 16 bases lay between the germline ends. This CDR3 comprises 15 residues. Germline CDR1 and CDR2: SGHDT and YYEEEE. The CDR3 reads CASSFGFEGRQPQHF. The DNA for the CDR3 is TGTGCCAGCAGCTTTGGGTTTGAGGGAAGGCAGCCCCAGCATTTT.

The chain uses TRBV6-2 or TRBV6-3 and TRBJ2-2; 8 bases align to TRBD2. The CDR3 extends over 16 amino acids. The ends lost 3 bases at V and 6 bases at J; junction bases unmatched: 9. Germline V CDR1 and CDR2: MNHEY, SVGEGT. The CDR3 region has the DNA TGTGCCAGCAGTTATCCTGGGACTAGTCTGCCCGGGGAGCTGTTTTTT. It codes for CASSYPGTSLPGELFF.

This clone has a handful of counts. The rearrangement links TRBV6-6 to TRBJ2-7; D not certain. Germline assignment: CDR1 MNHNY and CDR2 SVGAGI (reference sequence). The CDR3 runs 11 residues. V was trimmed by 0 bases and J by 5 bases, leaving 2 bases between them. The CDR3 protein is CASSYSNEQYF. The CDR3 nucleotides read TGTGCCAGCAGTTACTCGAACGAGCAGTACTTC.

The chain carries TRBV3-1 (or the pseudogene TRBV3-2) and TRBJ2-7; D is perhaps TRBD2 (6 bases). The CDR3 has 14 residues. Looked up from germline, CDR1 is LGHDT and CDR2 is YNNKEL (reference sequence). V lost 3 bases, J lost 1 base, and 10 bases lay in between. The CDR3 DNA reads TGTGCCAGCAGCCATGCCGGGACTTCCTACGAGCAGTACTTC. Amino acid sequence: CASSHAGTSYEQYF.

Points on this clone: The sample has other DNA sequences that encode this CDR3 too. V is TRBV30 and J is TRBJ1-2; 9 bases match TRBD1. Unmatched junction bases numbered 4, after V lost 3 bases and J lost 5 bases. This CDR3 has 13 amino acids. Germline V gene lookup returns CDR1 GTSNPN and CDR2 SVGIG (reference sequence). The CDR3 DNA is TGTGCCTGGAGCCAGGACAGGGGATATGGCTACACCTTC. This sequence encodes CAWSQDRGYGYTF.

This clone was counted a few times. This chain joins TRBV5-8 and TRBJ1-6, with TRBD1 matching over 7 bases. With 0 bases clipped from V and 11 bases from J, the junction kept 5 bases outside the gene matches. This CDR3 is 14 amino acids long. The V gene's germline CDR1 is SGHTS and CDR2 YDEGEE. CDR3 region: CASSLGGGSAPLHF. CDR3 coding DNA: TGTGCCAGCAGCTTGGGAGGGGGCAGTGCACCCCTCCACTTT.

The gene calls are TRBV5-1 and TRBJ2-5; TRBD1 is a possible D gene (5 bases). V was shortened by 2 bases and J by 1 base, with 9 bases between the two germline ends. Per the germline V gene, CDR1 is SGHRS and CDR2 is YFSETQ. This CDR3 spans 14 amino acids. CDR3 region: CASSFTGFQETQYF. The DNA for the CDR3 is TGCGCCAGCAGCTTCACAGGCTTCCAAGAGACCCAGTACTTC.

J is TRBJ2-5 and V is TRBV11-1; tentatively, D is TRBD2 (6 bases). This CDR3 spans 15 amino acids. V was trimmed by 3 bases and J by 5 bases, leaving 16 bases between them. In germline, CDR1 is SGHAT, CDR2 FQDESV (reference sequence). The CDR3 region has the DNA TGTGCCAGCAGCTTCAGACCAGCGGGTCGGGAGACCCAGTACTTC. This codes for CASSFRPAGRETQYF.

The chain recombines TRBV18 with TRBJ1-1; 8 bases align to TRBD1. CDR1 and CDR2 from the germline V gene are KGHSH and LQKENI. The CDR3 is made up of 15 amino acids. The V gene end was trimmed by 0 bases and the J gene end by 5 bases; junction bases not matched to a gene: 5. The CDR3 region is CASSPPGQGMTEAFF. DNA for the CDR3: TGTGCCAGCTCACCACCCGGACAGGGTATGACTGAAGCTTTCTTT.

The CDR3 DNA reads as TGTGCCACCAGCACGGACAGAGATCCCGGAAACACCATATATTTT. This sequence encodes CATSTDRDPGNTIYF. The rearrangement uses TRBV15 and TRBJ1-3; tentative D call: TRBD1 (6 bases). V was trimmed by 4 bases and J by 4 bases, leaving 14 bases between them. CDR3 size: 15 residues. Germline values: CDR1 LNHNV, CDR2 YYDKDF (reference sequence).

The chain has TRBV12-3 or TRBV12-4 and TRBJ1-2; 9 bases match TRBD1. The V and J ends lost 5 bases and 4 bases, in that order; junction bases with no gene match: 2. This CDR3 is built from 13 residues. CDR3 residues: CASSTDRGYGYTF. DNA for the CDR3: TGTGCCAGCAGTACGGACAGGGGCTATGGCTACACCTTC.

This chain uses TRBV7-9 with TRBJ1-1; D remains ambiguous. Germline values: CDR1 SEHNR, CDR2 FQNEAQ (reference sequence). The V end was cut by 3 bases, the J end by 7 bases, with 6 bases between. CDR3 length: 11 residues. CDR3 protein: CASSLYLEAFF. In nucleotides, the CDR3 is TGTGCCAGCAGCTTGTACCTTGAAGCTTTCTTT.

The chain has TRBV6-5 and TRBJ1-2, with 7 bases matching TRBD1. This CDR3 region has 14 residues. The germline gives CDR1 MNHEY, CDR2 SVGAGI. V trimming: 0 bases; J trimming: 8 bases; junction bases outside the gene matches: 6. Here the CDR3 reads CASSYSGTGEGYTF. In DNA form, the CDR3 reads TGTGCCAGCAGTTACTCTGGCACAGGGGAAGGCTACACCTTC.

The J gene is TRBJ2-1, the V gene TRBV2; 9 nucleotides match TRBD2. Looked up from germline, CDR1 is SNHLY and CDR2 is FYNNEI. V was pared by 1 base and J by 2 bases, with 3 bases of the junction left unmatched. There are 16 residues in the CDR3. This chain's CDR3 is CASSEEVAGAYNEQFF. CDR3 bases: TGTGCCAGCAGTGAAGAGGTAGCGGGGGCCTACAATGAGCAGTTCTTC.

The genes are TRBV11-2 and TRBJ1-2; D gene unclear. In germline, CDR1 is SGHAT, CDR2 FQNNGV. There are 12 residues in the CDR3. V was clipped by 3 bases and J by 4 bases, with 6 bases between them. The CDR3 loop reads CASSLGFYGYTF. Written as DNA, the CDR3 is TGTGCCAGCAGCTTGGGATTCTATGGCTACACCTTC.

The V and J genes are TRBV19 and TRBJ1-4; D is ambiguous. Germline lookup yields CDR1 LNHDA and CDR2 SQIVND (reference sequence). The CDR3 contains 15 residues. Trimming removed 1 base from V and 6 bases from J, with 12 bases in between. The CDR3 DNA follows: TGTGCCAGTAGTATAGTCCGGGAGGGTGATGAAAAACTGTTTTTT. Amino acid sequence: CASSIVREGDEKLFF.

The chain employs TRBV4-3 and TRBJ1-1; 9 nucleotides match TRBD1. The CDR3 has 15 residues. Trimming cost V 4 bases and J 3 bases; bases outside gene matches: 6. Germline CDR1 reads LGHNA; CDR2 reads YSLEER. The CDR3 reads CASSRTTGGDTEAFF. The CDR3 DNA follows: TGCGCCAGCAGCCGTACGACAGGGGGTGACACTGAAGCTTTCTTT.

This chain connects TRBV3-1 (or the pseudogene TRBV3-2) to TRBJ2-2; possible D gene TRBD2, 5 bases. Deletions cut 4 bases from V and 5 bases from J, with 11 bases between. Germline V gene sequence: CDR1 LGHDT, CDR2 YNNKEL (reference sequence). This CDR3 has 14 amino acids. DNA of the CDR3: TGTGCCAGCAGCCGACCCACGGGGACCGGGGAGCTGTTTTTT. Residues: CASSRPTGTGELFF.